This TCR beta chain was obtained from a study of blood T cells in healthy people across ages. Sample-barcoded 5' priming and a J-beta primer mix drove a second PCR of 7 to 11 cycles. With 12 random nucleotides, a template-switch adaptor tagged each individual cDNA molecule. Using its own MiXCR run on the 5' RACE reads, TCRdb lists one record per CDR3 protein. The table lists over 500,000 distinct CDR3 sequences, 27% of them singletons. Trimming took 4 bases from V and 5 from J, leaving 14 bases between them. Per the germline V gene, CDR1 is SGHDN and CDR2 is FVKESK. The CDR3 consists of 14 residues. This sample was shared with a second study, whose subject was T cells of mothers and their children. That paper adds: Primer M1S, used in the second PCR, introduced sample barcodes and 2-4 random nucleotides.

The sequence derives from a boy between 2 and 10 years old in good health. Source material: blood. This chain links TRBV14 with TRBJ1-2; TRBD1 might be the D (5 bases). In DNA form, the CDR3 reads TGTGCCAGCAGCCTCCGGGACGGAGGGTATGGCTACACCTTC. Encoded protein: CASSLRDGGYGYTF.